This T cell receptor (beta chain) was documented in a study of T cell responses to AZD1222 COVID-19 vaccine. Here immunoSEQ multiplex PCR was the method, and the copy in TCRdb shows in-frame clones only, minus some. The profile shows some 120,000 clones, 85% to 90% of them singletons. The material sequenced was peripheral blood, taken on day 0 of AZD1222 vaccination. The TCR originated in an adult in good health.

CDR3 region: CSARDGGRLFF. CDR3 in DNA: TGCAGTGCTAGAGATGGGGGACGGTTGTTTTTT. The chain joins TRBV20-1 to TRBJ1-4, with D perhaps TRBD1 (5 bases). V shed 0 bases and J shed 15 bases, with 11 bases lying between them. The CDR3 extends over 11 amino acids. Germline V lookup: CDR1 DFQATT, CDR2 SNEGSKA (reference sequence).